This T cell receptor beta chain was documented in a study of CD8 T cells in Susac syndrome. High-throughput TCR beta sequencing covered peripheral CD8+ and CD4+ T cells. Negative isolation yielded CD4+ and CD8+ T cells, and FACS enriched TEMRA cells. The CDR3 has 13 amino acids. CDR1 and CDR2 from the germline V gene are LNHNV and YYDKDF (reference sequence). V shed 3 bases, J shed 5 bases, and the junction held 1 base outside the gene matches. Random hexamers were used to reverse transcribe the RNA input (0.5 to 1 ug). Each CDR3 protein is one row after TCRdb ran MiXCR on the immunoSEQ multiplex PCR reads. The table has some 150,000 distinct CDR3 sequences, roughly 94% seen once.

The chain has TRBV15 and TRBJ2-1, with TRBD2 identical over 7 bases. Sequenced material: CD8+ T cells from PBMCs. This TCR came from a human donor in good health. The CDR3 coding sequence is TGTGCCACCAGCAGCCGGGGGGACAATGAGCAGTTCTTC. Translating gives CATSSRGDNEQFF. Full variable domain (remainder filled in from reference TRBV15 and TRBJ2-1): DAMVIQNPRYQVTQFGKPVTLSCSQTLNHNVMYWYQQKSSQAPKLLFHYYDKDFNNEADTPDNFQSRRPNTSFCFLDIRSPGLGDTAMYLCATSSRGDNEQFFGPGTRLTVL.